The rows below give T cell receptor beta chains drawn from one sample of a study of beta chain features in type 1 diabetes. Using immunoSEQ multiplex PCR, the repertoire was profiled, and TCRdb retains in-frame clones only, with some absent. The sample lists 450,000 or so clones; roughly an eighth were seen once. Sequencing was done on a sample of naive CD4+ T cells from blood. These receptors came from a woman aged 18-30 years in good health. CDR3s leave out the opening cysteine and the closing phenylalanine or tryptophan. Each record gives: J gene, CDR3 length, V gene, CDR3 protein.

TRBJ2-6 12 TRBV7-3 ASSPTSGANVLT
TRBJ2-6 14 TRBV5-1 ASRIQPSSGANVLT
TRBJ2-1 10 TRBV7-6 ASSTDPSPLF
TRBJ2-1 14 TRBV7-9 ASSLKSALAVNEQF
TRBJ2-5 13 TRBV7-9 ASIRNGGVRETQY
TRBJ1-2 12 TRBV9 ASSVEPETYGYT
TRBJ2-6 11 TRBV25-1 ASSGLRANVLT
TRBJ1-1 12 TRBV10-3 AISESGPNTEAF
TRBJ2-5 11 TRBV2 ASKLETRETQY
TRBJ1-2 14 TRBV30 AWNKGQGQYRGGYT
TRBJ2-1 15 TRBV9 ASSVVSHLRSYNEQF
TRBJ1-2 12 TRBV14 ASRQHGDSVGYT
TRBJ1-1 14 TRBV7-9 ASSTTFGGRGTEAF
TRBJ2-7 14 TRBV6-4 ASSCRTELEPYEQY
TRBJ2-3 9 TRBV2 ASSFSDTQY
TRBJ2-4 17 TRBV4-1 ASSHSVVWTSGGKNIQY
TRBJ1-2 13 TRBV25-1 ASSERTAGRDGYT
TRBJ2-3 12 TRBV7-2 ATRSRGSTDTQY
TRBJ2-1 10 TRBV18 ATGRVANEQF
TRBJ2-1 10 TRBV7-2 ASSLGPGEQF
TRBJ2-2 12 TRBV29-1 SGARGPNTGELF
TRBJ2-3 12 TRBV7-2 ASRRGPGTDTQY
TRBJ2-7 12 TRBV6-5 ASSRGQGRYEQY
TRBJ1-5 10 TRBV19 ASSIGQTPQH
TRBJ2-5 14 TRBV10-3 AITPRLTPYQETQY
TRBJ1-6 15 TRBV25-1 ASSEYQGGSYNSPLH
TRBJ2-5 11 TRBV19 AIPRRFMETQY
TRBJ2-1 11 TRBV14 ASSQFRNNEQF
TRBJ2-1 11 TRBV6-5 ASLAGFGNEQF
TRBJ2-7 11 TRBV5-1 ASRRASGYEQY
TRBJ2-1 13 TRBV5-1 ASTLGAPLYNEQF
TRBJ2-3 16 TRBV4-1 ASSQGGPGPLGPDTQY
TRBJ2-5 12 TRBV7-2 ASLRGTGWETQY
TRBJ1-1 13 TRBV18 ASSPVVQGNTEAF
TRBJ2-7 12 TRBV7-2 ASSLSFGRLEQY
TRBJ2-2 10 TRBV7-3 ASSPGNGELF
TRBJ1-2 13 TRBV4-1 ASSQDEQGIQGYT
TRBJ2-3 12 TRBV5-1 ASNQATSTDTQY
TRBJ1-2 14 TRBV9 ASSPSPQGLNYGYT